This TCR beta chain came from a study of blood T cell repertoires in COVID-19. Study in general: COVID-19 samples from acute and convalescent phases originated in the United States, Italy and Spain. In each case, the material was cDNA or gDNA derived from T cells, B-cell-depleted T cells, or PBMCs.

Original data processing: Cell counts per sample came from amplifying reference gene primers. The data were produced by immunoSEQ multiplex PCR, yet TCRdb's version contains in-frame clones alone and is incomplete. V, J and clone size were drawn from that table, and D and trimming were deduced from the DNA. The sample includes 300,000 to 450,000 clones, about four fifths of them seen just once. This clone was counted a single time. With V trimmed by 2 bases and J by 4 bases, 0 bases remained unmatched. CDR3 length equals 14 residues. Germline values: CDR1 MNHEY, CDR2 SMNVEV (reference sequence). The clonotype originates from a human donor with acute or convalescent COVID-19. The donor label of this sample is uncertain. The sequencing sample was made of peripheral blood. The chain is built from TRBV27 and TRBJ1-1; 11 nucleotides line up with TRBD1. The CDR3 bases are TGTGCCAGCAGTTTAGGGACAGGGGGCACTGAAGCTTTCTTT. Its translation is CASSLGTGGTEAFF.